This T cell receptor (beta chain) originates from a study of T cells after yellow fever vaccination. Overall study findings and caveats: Clones from primary vaccination mostly reappeared after the booster (about 97% CD4, over 85% CD8). Compared with primary, the secondary response was weaker and peaked at day 5, not 15. Abundant clonotypes from the bulk population could get into FACS-sorted repertoires as contaminants.

This clonotype was found a few times. What it binds is not known. TCRdb re-derived calls from the 5' RACE reads in MiXCR, one entry per CDR3 protein. Of over 300,000 distinct CDR3 sequences listed, roughly 4% are singletons. This CDR3 has 14 residues. The germline V gene has CDR1 DFQATT and CDR2 SNEGSKA (reference sequence). V lost 5 bases, J lost 2 bases, and 15 bases lay in between. The TCR sequence derives from a man between 18 and 29 years old who received the YFV17D yellow fever vaccine. The rearrangement uses TRBV20-1 and TRBJ2-5; possibly TRBD1 for D (5 bases). The sequencing used PBMCs, collected 5 days after the yellow fever booster vaccination. CDR3 amino acids: CSALPRVRQETQYF. Here the CDR3 DNA reads TGCAGTGCTCTCCCCAGGGTGCGGCAAGAGACCCAGTACTTC.